A selection of T cell receptor beta chains follows, all from one sample in a study of blood T cells in healthy people across ages. One entry per CDR3 protein results from TCRdb running MiXCR on the 5' RACE reads. The profile shows approximately 780,000 distinct CDR3 sequences, under 30% of them singletons. The same data also went into a second study, on T cells of mothers and their children.

Sequenced input: blood. These receptors all stem from a boy younger than 18 in good health. The CDR3 runs from the conserved cysteine through the conserved F or W. D genes are given only for firm matches.

TRBV24-1	14	TRBJ2-5	NA	CATSGSERLGTQYF
TRBV29-1	15	TRBJ2-3	NA	CSARIRLVGSDTQYF
TRBV4-1	11	NA	NA	CASSQHNEQFF
TRBV20-1	13	TRBJ2-4	NA	CSAKEGGQNIQYF
TRBV6-5	15	TRBJ2-5	TRBD1	CASSRTGGYQETQYF
TRBV27	19	TRBJ2-6	TRBD1	CASGGTGWLSLAGANVLTF
TRBV20-1	16	NA	TRBD2	CSARDSRNGGAGEQFF
TRBV7-9	15	TRBJ1-1	NA	CASSLSGTSNTEAFF
TRBV4-1	13	TRBJ2-1	NA	CASSQGTYNEQFF
TRBV19	13	TRBJ1-5	TRBD1	CASIGQGGQPQHF
TRBV12-3/TRBV12-4	15	TRBJ2-2	TRBD2	CASSLQRGDTGELFF
TRBV20-1	15	TRBJ2-1	TRBD1	CSARRFEGADNEQFF
TRBV4-1	15	TRBJ2-2	TRBD1	CTSSPRTGFTGELFF
TRBV4-1	18	NA	TRBD1	CASSQDTIRTGDSYEQYF